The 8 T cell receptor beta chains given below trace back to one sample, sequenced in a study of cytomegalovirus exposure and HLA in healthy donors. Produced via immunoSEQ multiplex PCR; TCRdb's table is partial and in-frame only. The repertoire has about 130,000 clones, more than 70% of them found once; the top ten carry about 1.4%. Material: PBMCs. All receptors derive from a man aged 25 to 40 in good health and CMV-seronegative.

Here the CDR3 reads CATRVDSGETQYF. The CDR3 nucleotides read TGCGCCACCAGAGTGGATAGCGGGGAGACCCAGTACTTC. The V call is TRBV5-1, the J call TRBJ2-5, with 7 bases fitting TRBD2. The germline V gene has CDR1 SGHRS and CDR2 YFSETQ. This CDR3 comprises 13 residues. Losses at the gene ends were 9 bases for V and 5 bases for J; bases not matched to a gene: 10.

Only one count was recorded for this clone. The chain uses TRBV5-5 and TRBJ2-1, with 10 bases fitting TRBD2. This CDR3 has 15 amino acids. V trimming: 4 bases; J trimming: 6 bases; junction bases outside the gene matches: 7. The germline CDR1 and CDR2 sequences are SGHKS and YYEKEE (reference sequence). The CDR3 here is CASSLGLAAGNEQFF. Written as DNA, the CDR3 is TGTGCCAGCAGCCTAGGACTAGCGGCGGGCAATGAGCAGTTCTTC.

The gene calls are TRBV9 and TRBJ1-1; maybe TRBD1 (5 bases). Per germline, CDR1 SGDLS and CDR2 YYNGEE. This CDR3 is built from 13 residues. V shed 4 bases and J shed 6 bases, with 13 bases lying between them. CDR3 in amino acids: CASSTGGEAEAFF. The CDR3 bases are TGTGCCAGCAGCACAGGAGGGGAAGCTGAAGCTTTCTTT.

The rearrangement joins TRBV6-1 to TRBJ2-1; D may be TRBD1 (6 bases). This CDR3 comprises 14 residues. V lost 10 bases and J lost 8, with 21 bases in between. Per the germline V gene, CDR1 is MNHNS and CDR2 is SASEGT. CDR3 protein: CATGQFQGSHEQFF. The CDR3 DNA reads TGTGCCACCGGACAGTTTCAAGGTAGCCATGAGCAGTTCTTC.

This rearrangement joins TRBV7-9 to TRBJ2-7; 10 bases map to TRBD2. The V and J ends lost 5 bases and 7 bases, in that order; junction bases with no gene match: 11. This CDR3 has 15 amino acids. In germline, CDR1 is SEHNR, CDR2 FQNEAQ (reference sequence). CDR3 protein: CASSPGASGSREQYF. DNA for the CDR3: TGTGCCAGCAGCCCCGGGGCTAGCGGGAGTCGGGAGCAGTACTTC.

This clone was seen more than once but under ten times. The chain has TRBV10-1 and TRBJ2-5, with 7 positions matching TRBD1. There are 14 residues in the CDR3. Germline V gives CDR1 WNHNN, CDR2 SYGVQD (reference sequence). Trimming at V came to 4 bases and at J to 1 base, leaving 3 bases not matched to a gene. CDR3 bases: TGCGCCAGCAGTGGAGGGGGCCCCCAAGAGACCCAGTACTTC. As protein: CASSGGGPQETQYF.

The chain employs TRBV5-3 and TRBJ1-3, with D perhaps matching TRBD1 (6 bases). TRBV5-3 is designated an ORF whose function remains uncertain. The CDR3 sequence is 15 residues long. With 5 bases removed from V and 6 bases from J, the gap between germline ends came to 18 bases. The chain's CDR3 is CARRPNPGQANTIYF. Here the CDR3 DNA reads TGTGCCAGAAGACCAAATCCGGGACAAGCAAACACCATATATTTT.

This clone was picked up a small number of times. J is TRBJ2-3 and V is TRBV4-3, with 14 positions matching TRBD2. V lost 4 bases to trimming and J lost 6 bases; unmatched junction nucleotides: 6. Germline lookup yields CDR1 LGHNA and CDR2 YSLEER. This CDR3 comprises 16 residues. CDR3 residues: CASSLGTSGSGDTQYF. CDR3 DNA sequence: TGCGCCAGCAGCCTGGGGACTAGCGGGAGCGGGGATACGCAGTATTTT.